This TCR beta chain was recovered during a study of T cell responses to AZD1222 COVID-19 vaccine. Germline CDR1 LGHDT, CDR2 YNNKEL (reference sequence). V lost 5 bases and J 2 bases, leaving 13 bases between the germline ends. The CDR3 sequence is 15 residues long. Of note for this clone: Antigen: not known.

TCRdb keeps only in-frame clones here, not all; method: immunoSEQ multiplex PCR. This table holds 110,000 to 150,000 clones, roughly 90% found once. Second doses that came at about 4 or about 12 weeks were put together. Whole-study findings and limits: Spike-specific TCR breadth and depth were elevated following two AZD1222 doses. Baseline antibody screening turned up just a handful of seropositive AZD1222 recipients. In a largely white British group with more females than males, clonal diversity was possibly underestimated.

The rearrangement links TRBV3-1 (or the pseudogene TRBV3-2) to TRBJ1-5; weak D call: TRBD1 (5 bases). The specimen comprised peripheral blood, sampled 28 days after the second AZD1222 dose. The origin of this receptor is an adult who received the AZD1222 COVID-19 vaccine. The chain's CDR3 is CASSAAGGGNQPQHF. The CDR3 nucleotides read TGTGCCAGCAGCGCTGCTGGAGGGGGCAATCAGCCCCAGCATTTT.